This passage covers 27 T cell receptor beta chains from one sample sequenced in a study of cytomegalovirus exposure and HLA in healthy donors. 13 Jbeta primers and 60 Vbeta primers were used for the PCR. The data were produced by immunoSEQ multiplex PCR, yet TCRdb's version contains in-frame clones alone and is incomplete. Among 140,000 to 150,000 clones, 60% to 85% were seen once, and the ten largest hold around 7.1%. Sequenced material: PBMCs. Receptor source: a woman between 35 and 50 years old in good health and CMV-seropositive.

CDR3 in amino acids: CASSPGQGAYDTQYF. CDR3 sequence (DNA): TGCGCCAGCAGTCCGGGACAGGGGGCTTATGATACGCAGTATTTT. The chain recombines TRBV5-1 with TRBJ2-3; 12 bases map to TRBD1. The CDR3 spans 15 residues. V lost 5 bases to trimming and J lost 6 bases; unmatched junction nucleotides: 7. Germline V gene data show CDR1 as SGHRS and CDR2 as YFSETQ.

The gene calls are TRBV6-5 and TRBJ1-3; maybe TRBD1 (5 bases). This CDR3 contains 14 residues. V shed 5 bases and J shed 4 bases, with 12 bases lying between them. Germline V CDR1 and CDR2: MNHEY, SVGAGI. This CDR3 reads CASSPTVTGNTIYF. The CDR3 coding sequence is TGTGCCAGCAGTCCGACAGTAACAGGAAACACCATATATTTT.

The CDR3 sequence is CATPDRGNSPLHF. Here the CDR3 DNA reads TGTGCCACCCCAGACAGGGGAAATTCACCCCTCCACTTT. The chain combines TRBV27 with TRBJ1-6; 8 bases align to TRBD1. Per germline, CDR1 MNHEY and CDR2 SMNVEV (reference sequence). The CDR3 contains 13 residues. With V trimmed by 10 bases and J by 7 bases, 6 bases remained unmatched.

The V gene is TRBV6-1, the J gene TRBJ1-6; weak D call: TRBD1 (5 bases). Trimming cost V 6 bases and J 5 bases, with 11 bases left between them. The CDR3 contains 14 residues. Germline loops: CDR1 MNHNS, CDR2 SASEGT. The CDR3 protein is CASRSDRDNSPLHF. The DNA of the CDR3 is TGTGCCAGCAGGAGTGACAGAGATAATTCACCCCTCCACTTT.

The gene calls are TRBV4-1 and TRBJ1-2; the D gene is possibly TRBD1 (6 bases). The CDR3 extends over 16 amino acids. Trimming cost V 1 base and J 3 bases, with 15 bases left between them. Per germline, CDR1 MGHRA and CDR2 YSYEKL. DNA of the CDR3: TGCGCCAGCAGCCAAGGACGGGCAGGGGAAGACTATGGCTACACCTTC. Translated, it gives CASSQGRAGEDYGYTF.

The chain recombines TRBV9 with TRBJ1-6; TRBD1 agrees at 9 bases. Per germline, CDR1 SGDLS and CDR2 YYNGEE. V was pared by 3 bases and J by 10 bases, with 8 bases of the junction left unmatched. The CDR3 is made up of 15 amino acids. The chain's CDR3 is CASSEGDRVGSPLHF. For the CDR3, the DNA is TGTGCCAGCAGCGAGGGGGACAGGGTAGGATCACCCCTCCACTTT.

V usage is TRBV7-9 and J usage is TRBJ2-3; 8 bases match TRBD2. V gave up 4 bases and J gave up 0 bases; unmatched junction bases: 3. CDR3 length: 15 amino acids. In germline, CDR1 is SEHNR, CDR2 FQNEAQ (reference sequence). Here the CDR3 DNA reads TGTGCCAGCAGCTACGGGGGGGCGAGCACAGATACGCAGTATTTT. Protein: CASSYGGASTDTQYF.

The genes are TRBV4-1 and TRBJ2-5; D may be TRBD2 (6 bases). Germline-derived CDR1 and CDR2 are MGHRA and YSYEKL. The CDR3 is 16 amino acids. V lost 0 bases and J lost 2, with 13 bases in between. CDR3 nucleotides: TGCGCCAGCAGCCAAGATGGCCTAGCGTTTCAAGAGACCCAGTACTTC. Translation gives CASSQDGLAFQETQYF.

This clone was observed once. CDR3 in DNA: TGCGCCAGCAGCCTAGACGGGGGGACCGATTCACCCCTCCACTTT. Translating gives CASSLDGGTDSPLHF. V usage is TRBV5-1 and J usage is TRBJ1-6; a possible D gene is TRBD1 (5 bases). CDR1 and CDR2 (germline): SGHRS, YFSETQ. The CDR3 length is 15 residues. V lost 4 bases and J lost 8, with 16 bases in between.

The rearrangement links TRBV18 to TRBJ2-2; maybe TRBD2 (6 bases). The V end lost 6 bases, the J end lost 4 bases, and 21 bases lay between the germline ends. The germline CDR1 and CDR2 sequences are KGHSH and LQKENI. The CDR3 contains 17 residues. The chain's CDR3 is CASSPGRPGVTTGELFF. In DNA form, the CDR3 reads TGTGCCAGCTCGCCGGGGCGGCCGGGGGTAACCACCGGGGAGCTGTTTTTT.

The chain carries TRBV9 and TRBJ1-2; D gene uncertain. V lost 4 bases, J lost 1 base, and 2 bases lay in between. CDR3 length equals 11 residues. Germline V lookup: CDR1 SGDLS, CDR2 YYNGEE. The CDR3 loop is CASSHNYGYTF. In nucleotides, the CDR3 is TGTGCCAGCAGCCATAACTATGGCTACACCTTC. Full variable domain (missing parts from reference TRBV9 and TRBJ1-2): DSGVTQTPKHLITATGQRVTLRCSPRSGDLSVYWYQQSLDQGLQFLIQYYNGEERAKGNILERFSAQQFPDLHSELNLSSLELGDSALYFCASSHNYGYTFGSGTRLTVV.

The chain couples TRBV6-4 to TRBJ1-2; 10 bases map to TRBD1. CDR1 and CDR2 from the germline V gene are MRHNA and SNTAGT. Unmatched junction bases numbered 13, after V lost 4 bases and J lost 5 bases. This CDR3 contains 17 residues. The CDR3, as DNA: TGTGCCAGCAGTGCCATCCCGGGACAGGGGATAGGGTATGGCTACACCTTC. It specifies CASSAIPGQGIGYGYTF.

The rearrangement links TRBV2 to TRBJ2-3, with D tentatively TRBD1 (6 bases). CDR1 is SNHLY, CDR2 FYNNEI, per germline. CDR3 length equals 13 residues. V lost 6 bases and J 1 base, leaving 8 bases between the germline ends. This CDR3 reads CASRPGGTDTQYF. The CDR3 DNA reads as TGTGCCAGCAGGCCAGGGGGCACAGATACGCAGTATTTT.

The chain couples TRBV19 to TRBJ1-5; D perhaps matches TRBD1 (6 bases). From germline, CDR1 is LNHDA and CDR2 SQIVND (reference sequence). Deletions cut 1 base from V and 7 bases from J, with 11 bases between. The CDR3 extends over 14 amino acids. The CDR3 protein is CASSIGAGVQPQHF. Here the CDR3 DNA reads TGTGCCAGTAGTATAGGCGCAGGGGTACAGCCCCAGCATTTT.

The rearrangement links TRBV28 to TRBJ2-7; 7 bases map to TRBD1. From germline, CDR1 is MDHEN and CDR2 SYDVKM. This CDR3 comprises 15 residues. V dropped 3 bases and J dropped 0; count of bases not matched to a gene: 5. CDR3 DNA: TGTGCCAGCAGTTTGAGGGGGCTTCTCTCCTACGAGCAGTACTTC. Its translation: CASSLRGLLSYEQYF.

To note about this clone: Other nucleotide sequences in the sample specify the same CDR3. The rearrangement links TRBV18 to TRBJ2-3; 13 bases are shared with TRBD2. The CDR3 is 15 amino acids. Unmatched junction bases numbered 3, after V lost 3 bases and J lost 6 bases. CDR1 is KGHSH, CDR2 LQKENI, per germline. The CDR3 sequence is CASSPPGLAGDTQYF. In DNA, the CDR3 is TGTGCCAGCTCACCTCCGGGACTAGCGGGGGATACGCAGTATTTT.

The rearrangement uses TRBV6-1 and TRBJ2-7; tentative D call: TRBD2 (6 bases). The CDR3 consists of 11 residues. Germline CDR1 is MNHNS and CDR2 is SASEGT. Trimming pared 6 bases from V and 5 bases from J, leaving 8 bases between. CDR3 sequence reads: CASSRLDEQYF. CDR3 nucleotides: TGTGCCAGCAGCCGACTAGACGAGCAGTACTTC.

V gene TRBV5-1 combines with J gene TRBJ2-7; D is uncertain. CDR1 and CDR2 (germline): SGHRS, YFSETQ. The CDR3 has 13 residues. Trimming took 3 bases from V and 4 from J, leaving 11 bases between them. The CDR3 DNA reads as TGCGCCAGCAGCTCGGGTCTTTTATACGAGCAGTACTTC. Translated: CASSSGLLYEQYF.

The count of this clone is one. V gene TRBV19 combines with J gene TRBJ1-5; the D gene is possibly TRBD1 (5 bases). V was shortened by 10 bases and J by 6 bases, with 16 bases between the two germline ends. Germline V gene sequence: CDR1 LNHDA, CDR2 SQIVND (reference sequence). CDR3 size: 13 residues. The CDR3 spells CATQGGVGQPQHF. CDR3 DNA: TGTGCCACCCAAGGAGGGGTGGGTCAGCCCCAGCATTTT.

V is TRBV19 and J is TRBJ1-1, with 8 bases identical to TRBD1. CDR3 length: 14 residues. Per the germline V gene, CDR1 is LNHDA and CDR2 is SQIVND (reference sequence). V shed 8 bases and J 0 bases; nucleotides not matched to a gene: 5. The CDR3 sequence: CASLDRAMNTEAFF. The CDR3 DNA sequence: TGTGCCAGTCTGGACAGGGCGATGAACACTGAAGCTTTCTTT.

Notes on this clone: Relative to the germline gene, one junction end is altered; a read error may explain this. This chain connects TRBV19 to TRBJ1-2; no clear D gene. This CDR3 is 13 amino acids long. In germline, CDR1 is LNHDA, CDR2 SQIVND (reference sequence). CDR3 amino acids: CASSTRVAYGYTF. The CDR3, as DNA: TGTGCCAGCAGTACCCGGGTAGCTTATGGCTACACCTTC.

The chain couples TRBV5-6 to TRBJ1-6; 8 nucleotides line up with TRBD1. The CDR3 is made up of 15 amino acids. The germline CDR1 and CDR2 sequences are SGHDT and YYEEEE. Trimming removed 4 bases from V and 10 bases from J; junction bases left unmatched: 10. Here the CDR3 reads CASSRRQGPNSPLHF. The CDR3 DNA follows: TGTGCCAGCAGCCGTCGACAGGGGCCCAACTCACCCCTCCACTTT.

In nucleotides, the CDR3 is TGCAGCGTTCGACAGGGGTCGTCTTATGGCTACACCTTC. Protein product: CSVRQGSSYGYTF. V and J are TRBV29-1 and TRBJ1-2; TRBD1 matches 8 bases. The ends lost 5 bases at V and 5 bases at J; junction bases unmatched: 7. The CDR3 is 13 amino acids. Germline CDR1 is SQVTM and CDR2 is ANQGSEA.

CDR3 sequence: CASSYSAENTEAFF. DNA of the CDR3: TGTGCCAGCAGTTACTCTGCGGAGAACACTGAAGCTTTCTTT. The V and J genes are TRBV6-5 and TRBJ1-1; the D is unclear. The CDR3 is 14 residues long. Germline CDR1 is MNHEY and CDR2 is SVGAGI. V lost 0 bases to trimming and J lost 1 base, with 6 bases between them.

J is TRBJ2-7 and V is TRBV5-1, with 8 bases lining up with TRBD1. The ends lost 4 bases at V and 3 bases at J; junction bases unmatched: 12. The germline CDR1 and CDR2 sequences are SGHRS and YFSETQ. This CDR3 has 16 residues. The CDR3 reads CASSPSEPDRGYEQYF. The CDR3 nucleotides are TGCGCCAGCAGCCCCTCCGAACCTGACAGGGGCTACGAGCAGTACTTC.

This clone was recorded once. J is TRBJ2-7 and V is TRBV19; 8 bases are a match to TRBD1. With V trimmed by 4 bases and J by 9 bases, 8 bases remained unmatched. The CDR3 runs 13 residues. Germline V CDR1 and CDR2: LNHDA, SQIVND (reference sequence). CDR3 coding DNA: TGTGCCAGTAGTAAGGGACAGGATAGTACGCAGTACTTC. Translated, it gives CASSKGQDSTQYF. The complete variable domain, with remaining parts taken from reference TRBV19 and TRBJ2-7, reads DGGITQSPKYLFRKEGQNVTLSCEQNLNHDAMYWYRQDPGQGLRLIYYSQIVNDFQKGDIAEGYSVSREKKESFPLTVTSAQKNPTAFYLCASSKGQDSTQYFGPGTRLTVT.

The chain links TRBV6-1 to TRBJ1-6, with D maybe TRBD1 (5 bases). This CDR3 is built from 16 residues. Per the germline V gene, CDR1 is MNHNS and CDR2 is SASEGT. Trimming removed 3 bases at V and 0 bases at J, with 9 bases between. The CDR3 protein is CASSEDTSSYNSPLHF. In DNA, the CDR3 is TGTGCCAGCAGTGAGGACACGAGCTCCTATAATTCACCCCTCCACTTT.